This paragraph reports one T cell receptor (beta chain). Tregs were sorted as CD4+CD25+CD127-/low cells. Amplification of TRBV12-4/TRBJ1-2 clonotypes used adaptor-ligated barcode primers. MiXCR, applied by TCRdb to the multiplex PCR reads, yields one record per CDR3 protein. This repertoire shows about 220 distinct CDR3 sequences, 6.5% found once; its top ten account for roughly a sixth. The CDR3 runs to 12 residues. Trimming shortened V by 6 bases and J by 8 bases, and 13 bases separated the two germline ends. This TCR was recovered from a female donor with breast cancer. The J gene is TRBJ1-2, the V gene TRBV12-3 or TRBV12-4, with unresolved D. Sequencing input: tumor-infiltrating Tregs sorted from the breast tumor. In DNA, the CDR3 is TGTGCCAGCAGCAGAAGGGATTTAGGCTACACCTTC. Its translation is CASSRRDLGYTF.